The 27 T cell receptor beta chains listed next were all sequenced from one sample in a study of shared clonotypes between healthy human individuals (dated by TCRdb to the early 2020s). The library was built by means of the immunoSEQ multiplex PCR assay. Held by TCRdb, this immuneACCESS table contains in-frame sequences only and omits some clones. Under half of the omission traces to an unresolved V gene where checked; the cause of the rest is unknown. Here the sample has roughly 2.1 million clones; 85% to 95% occur a single time. More than 1.5% of the sample belongs to the ten largest clones. CD8 naive samples were CD45RO-negative cells positively selected for CCR7, giving a CD45RA+CCR7+ population that excluded TemRA cells. Sequencing was carried out using naive CD8+ T cells from PBMCs. The cell subset or site label, as the study defines it: CD45RA+CCR7+. These receptors all stem from a man between 18 and 35 years old in good health. Some clones in this sample may be carry-over from other donors' samples.

V is TRBV25-1 and J is TRBJ2-1, with D maybe TRBD1 (7 bases). Germline values: CDR1 MGHDK, CDR2 SYGVNS. The CDR3 covers 14 residues. The V and J ends lost 6 bases and 8 bases respectively, with 17 bases between them. CDR3 region: CASRGGQRIYEQFF. DNA of the CDR3: TGTGCCAGCAGGGGGGGACAGCGTATTTATGAGCAGTTCTTC. The entire variable domain, with the rest obtained from reference TRBV25-1 and TRBJ2-1, is as follows: EADIYQTPRYLVIGTGKKITLECSQTMGHDKMYWYQQDPGMELHLIHYSYGVNSTEKGDLSSESTVSRIRTEHFPLTLESARPSHTSQYLCASRGGQRIYEQFFGPGTRLTVL.

V and J are TRBV27 and TRBJ2-3; D call uncertain. CDR3 length: 15 amino acids. Germline V lookup: CDR1 MNHEY, CDR2 SMNVEV (reference sequence). Trimming shortened V by 5 bases and J by 2 bases, and 14 bases separated the two germline ends. In DNA form, the CDR3 reads TGTGCCAGCAGTCCCTACCAACCCCTCACAGATACGCAGTATTTT. Its protein product is CASSPYQPLTDTQYF.

V usage is TRBV2 and J usage is TRBJ1-5; D gene ambiguous. The CDR3 is 15 residues long. Germline V gives CDR1 SNHLY, CDR2 FYNNEI. V was cut by 2 bases and J by 1 base, with 9 bases left in between. CDR3 region: CASSEWVESNQPQHF. The CDR3 nucleotides are TGTGCCAGCAGTGAATGGGTAGAGAGCAATCAGCCCCAGCATTTT.

The chain carries TRBV6-5 and TRBJ2-7; D is possibly TRBD1 (6 bases). V lost 6 bases and J 3 bases, leaving 18 bases between the germline ends. Germline V lookup: CDR1 MNHEY, CDR2 SVGAGI. The CDR3 is 15 amino acids. CDR3 region: CASRKRDTQYYEQYF. In DNA, the CDR3 is TGTGCCAGCAGGAAACGGGACACTCAGTACTACGAGCAGTACTTC.

The chain couples TRBV2 to TRBJ2-7; D may be TRBD1 (5 bases). Germline V gene lookup returns CDR1 SNHLY and CDR2 FYNNEI. The V and J ends lost 8 bases and 5 bases respectively, with 16 bases between them. CDR3 length: 13 residues. DNA of the CDR3: TGTGCCAGCCGGTCCAAGGGGATAAACGAGCAGTACTTC. As protein: CASRSKGINEQYF.

J is TRBJ2-7 and V is TRBV27; 7 nucleotides match TRBD2. Germline V lookup: CDR1 MNHEY, CDR2 SMNVEV (reference sequence). V was pared by 7 bases and J by 0 bases, with 9 bases of the junction left unmatched. The CDR3 length is 15 residues. The CDR3 loop is CASTPGGGDSYEQYF. CDR3 nucleotide sequence: TGTGCCAGCACCCCTGGGGGGGGTGACTCCTACGAGCAGTACTTC.

This clone was detected only once. The chain couples TRBV9 to TRBJ1-2; TRBD1 might be the D (6 bases). Germline CDR1 reads SGDLS; CDR2 reads YYNGEE. V lost 0 bases and J 0 bases, leaving 12 bases between the germline ends. The CDR3 is 16 amino acids. The CDR3 sequence: CASSVGRGRTNYGYTF. CDR3 bases: TGTGCCAGCAGCGTAGGGAGGGGGAGGACTAACTATGGCTACACCTTC.

The chain links TRBV6-1 to TRBJ1-5; D may be TRBD1 (5 bases). The CDR3 contains 16 residues. Germline CDR1 and CDR2: MNHNS and SASEGT. The V end lost 0 bases, the J end lost 0 bases, and 9 bases lay between the germline ends. The CDR3 nucleotides are TGTGCCAGCAGTGAAGCATGGGGGGATAGCAATCAGCCCCAGCATTTT. Its translation is CASSEAWGDSNQPQHF.

The chain combines TRBV7-8 with TRBJ2-1, with TRBD2 matching over 9 bases. V gave up 3 bases and J gave up 4 bases; unmatched junction bases: 4. This CDR3 comprises 15 residues. Germline assignment: CDR1 SGHVS and CDR2 FQNEAQ. CDR3 nucleotides: TGTGCCAGCAGCTTCGGCGGGAGGGTTTACAATGAGCAGTTCTTC. It encodes CASSFGGRVYNEQFF.

This clone has a handful of counts. This chain connects TRBV18 to TRBJ1-1; D is unclear. Germline V gene lookup returns CDR1 KGHSH and CDR2 LQKENI. The CDR3 contains 14 residues. Trimming pared 0 bases from V and 1 base from J, leaving 6 bases between. This chain's CDR3 is CASSPPVPNTEAFF. For the CDR3, the DNA is TGTGCCAGCTCACCACCAGTCCCGAACACTGAAGCTTTCTTT.

The chain uses TRBV7-9 and TRBJ1-3; possible D gene TRBD1, 5 bases. The CDR3 is made up of 14 amino acids. CDR1 is SEHNR and CDR2 is FQNEAQ in the germline V gene (reference sequence). V shed 5 bases and J shed 2 bases, with 10 bases lying between them. The CDR3 coding sequence is TGTGCCAGCAGCGGACGGGGCCCTGGAAACACCATATATTTT. Encoded protein: CASSGRGPGNTIYF.

This chain connects TRBV7-9 to TRBJ2-1, with D perhaps TRBD1 (5 bases). CDR3 length: 17 residues. Germline lookup yields CDR1 SEHNR and CDR2 FQNEAQ (reference sequence). V lost 2 bases and J 4 bases, leaving 18 bases between the germline ends. CDR3 nucleotide sequence: TGTGCCAGCAGCTTACGTAGTGTCGACAGTCATTACAATGAGCAGTTCTTC. It specifies CASSLRSVDSHYNEQFF.

V usage is TRBV7-9 and J usage is TRBJ2-1; D possibly corresponds to TRBD1 (5 bases). Between the trimmed V and J ends, which lost 5 bases and 4 bases, there was a span of 15 bases. CDR1 and CDR2 (germline): SEHNR, FQNEAQ (reference sequence). The CDR3 spans 15 residues. CDR3 amino acids: CASSLEPRVYNEQFF. For the CDR3, the DNA is TGTGCCAGCAGCCTCGAACCCAGGGTTTACAATGAGCAGTTCTTC.

V is TRBV27 and J is TRBJ1-4, with no clear D. This CDR3 is built from 18 residues. Between the trimmed V and J ends, which lost 0 bases and 0 bases, there was a span of 14 bases. In germline, CDR1 is MNHEY, CDR2 SMNVEV (reference sequence). This CDR3 is CASSLSVGGIATNEKLFF. The CDR3 DNA follows: TGTGCCAGCAGTTTATCGGTTGGAGGGATTGCAACTAATGAAAAACTGTTTTTT. The variable domain in full, completed from reference TRBV27 and TRBJ1-4, reads EAQVTQNPRYLITVTGKKLTVTCSQNMNHEYMSWYRQDPGLGLRQIYYSMNVEVTDKGDVPEGYKVSRKEKRNFPLILESPSPNQTSLYFCASSLSVGGIATNEKLFFGSGTQLSVL.

The genes are TRBV27 and TRBJ1-5; D is undetermined. Germline V gene sequence: CDR1 MNHEY, CDR2 SMNVEV (reference sequence). V gave up 0 bases and J gave up 4 bases, with 7 bases separating them. This CDR3 comprises 14 residues. The CDR3 bases are TGTGCCAGCAGTTTATCGTTCCGGAATCAGCCCCAGCATTTT. This sequence encodes CASSLSFRNQPQHF.

Comment on this clone: Different DNA sequences within this sample yield the same CDR3. The chain employs TRBV10-1 and TRBJ2-2; TRBD2 might be the D (6 bases). Germline CDR1 is WNHNN and CDR2 is SYGVQD (reference sequence). Trimming took off 2 bases at V and 5 bases at J, with 6 bases between the two ends. This CDR3 is built from 13 residues. The DNA for the CDR3 is TGCGCCAGCAGTGAGGGGGGGACCGGGGAGCTGTTTTTT. This codes for CASSEGGTGELFF.

The DNA of the CDR3 is TGTGCCAGCAGTTTACTCTTAGACAGGGTCGCCCAGCATTTT. Encoded protein: CASSLLLDRVAQHF. The chain has TRBV28 and TRBJ1-5; 7 nucleotides agree with TRBD1. The CDR3 spans 14 residues. Germline-derived CDR1 and CDR2 are MDHEN and SYDVKM. Trimming took 2 bases from V and 11 from J; bases not matched to a gene: 9.

In DNA, the CDR3 is TGTGCCATGTCCGGGACTAGCGGTAGCACAGATACGCAGTATTTT. It encodes CAMSGTSGSTDTQYF. The chain carries TRBV2 and TRBJ2-3, with 11 nucleotides matching TRBD2. Germline CDR1 reads SNHLY; CDR2 reads FYNNEI. V was pared by 10 bases and J by 0 bases, with 6 bases of the junction left unmatched. This CDR3 spans 15 amino acids.

The chain joins TRBV7-4 to TRBJ2-1; perhaps TRBD1 as D (6 bases). This CDR3 comprises 15 residues. Trimming cost V 5 bases and J 5 bases, with 16 bases left between them. Germline V CDR1 and CDR2: SGHVT, SQSDAQ. The CDR3 nucleotides are TGTGCCAGCAGCCTAAAGGGGGTACGCCACAATGAGCAGTTCTTC. It encodes CASSLKGVRHNEQFF.

The genes are TRBV28 and TRBJ1-2, with 9 nucleotides matching TRBD1. The V and J ends lost 4 bases and 8 bases, in that order; junction bases with no gene match: 5. This CDR3 region has 13 residues. CDR1 and CDR2 from the germline V gene are MDHEN and SYDVKM. The CDR3 loop is CASSSWTGDGYTF. The CDR3, as DNA: TGTGCCAGCAGTTCATGGACAGGGGACGGCTACACCTTC.

The rearrangement links TRBV27 to TRBJ2-5; 7 bases match TRBD2. J lost 6 bases, V lost 4 bases, and 5 bases had no gene match. CDR3 length: 13 residues. Germline assignment: CDR1 MNHEY and CDR2 SMNVEV (reference sequence). The CDR3: CASSSGGSQTQYF. The CDR3 nucleotides read TGTGCCAGCAGTTCCGGCGGGAGCCAGACCCAGTACTTC.

The J gene is TRBJ2-1, the V gene TRBV7-8, with D possibly being TRBD1 (5 bases). Trimming took off 5 bases at V and 3 bases at J, with 17 bases between the two ends. The CDR3 contains 16 residues. The germline V gene has CDR1 SGHVS and CDR2 FQNEAQ. This CDR3 is CASSRLQGSYYNEQFF. The CDR3 bases are TGTGCCAGCAGCCGATTGCAGGGATCGTACTACAATGAGCAGTTCTTC.

The chain uses TRBV10-2 and TRBJ2-1, with unresolved D. Trimming removed 8 bases at V and 2 bases at J, with 10 bases between. The CDR3 runs to 13 residues. CDR1 is WSHSY and CDR2 is SAAADI in the germline V gene. This chain's CDR3 is CASHDITYNEQFF. In DNA form, the CDR3 reads TGCGCCAGCCATGACATTACCTACAATGAGCAGTTCTTC.

V usage is TRBV28 and J usage is TRBJ2-3; 8 nucleotides align to TRBD2. Per the germline V gene, CDR1 is MDHEN and CDR2 is SYDVKM. V was pared by 1 base and J by 3 bases, with 6 bases of the junction left unmatched. This CDR3 spans 16 amino acids. CDR3 amino acids: CASSLSRGGLTDTQYF. The DNA of the CDR3 is TGTGCCAGCAGTTTATCACGGGGGGGACTGACAGATACGCAGTATTTT.

The J gene is TRBJ1-1, the V gene TRBV28; 7 bases map to TRBD1. Unmatched junction bases numbered 9, after V lost 4 bases and J lost 1 base. CDR1 is MDHEN, CDR2 SYDVKM, per germline. The CDR3 has 16 amino acids. CDR3 nucleotide sequence: TGTGCCAGCAGTTCCTGGCGGGAGGGGGCGAACACTGAAGCTTTCTTT. Amino acid sequence: CASSSWREGANTEAFF.

The chain recombines TRBV7-3 with TRBJ2-2, with TRBD2 identical over 8 bases. The CDR3 totals 18 residues. CDR1 is SGHTA and CDR2 is FQGTGA in the germline V gene. Trimming removed 6 bases from V and 1 base from J; junction bases left unmatched: 13. CDR3 protein: CASSPHGASGRNTGELFF. The CDR3 nucleotides read TGTGCCAGCAGTCCCCATGGGGCTAGCGGGCGGAACACCGGGGAGCTGTTTTTT. The variable domain in full, with the rest retrieved from reference TRBV7-3 and TRBJ2-2, is GAGVSQTPSNKVTEKGKYVELRCDPISGHTALYWYRQSLGQGPEFLIYFQGTGAADDSGLPNDRFFAVRPEGSVSTLKIQRTERGDSAVYLCASSPHGASGRNTGELFFGEGSRLTVL.

This chain links TRBV4-2 with TRBJ2-7; a weak D match, TRBD1 (5 bases). The length of the CDR3 is 13 residues. CDR1 is LGHNA, CDR2 YNFKEQ, per germline. V was trimmed by 3 bases and J by 0 bases, leaving 6 bases between them. CDR3 DNA: TGTGCCAGCAGCCAGACAGCCTCCTACGAGCAGTACTTC. It is translated as CASSQTASYEQYF.